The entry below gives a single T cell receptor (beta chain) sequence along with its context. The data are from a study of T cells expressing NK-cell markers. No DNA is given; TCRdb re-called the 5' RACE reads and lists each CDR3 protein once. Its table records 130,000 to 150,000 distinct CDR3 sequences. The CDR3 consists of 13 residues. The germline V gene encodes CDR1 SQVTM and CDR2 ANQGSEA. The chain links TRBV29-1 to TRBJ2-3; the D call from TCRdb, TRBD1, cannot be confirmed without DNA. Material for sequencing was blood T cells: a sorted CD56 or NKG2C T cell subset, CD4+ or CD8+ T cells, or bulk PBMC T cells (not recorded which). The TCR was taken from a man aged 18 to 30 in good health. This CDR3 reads CSVEGDATDTQYF.